One T cell receptor (beta chain) is described in this entry. Its ends do not fully match the called genes, so a read error is possible. The data are from a study of T-cell reconstitution after alpha-beta-depleted transplantation in children. The CDR3 loop spans 15 amino acids. Unique molecular identifiers featured in how the TCRbeta library was prepared. TCRdb used MiXCR to reprocess the PCR reads, holding one entry per CDR3 protein. The sample includes some 490,000 distinct CDR3 sequences, approximately 12% of them seen just once. The TCR originated in a human donor who donated a stem cell graft to a child with combined immunodeficiency. Source: PBMCs from the stem cell graft donor, taken from the stem cell graft. V is TRBV12-3 or TRBV12-4 and J is TRBJ2-1, with D perhaps matching TRBD1 or TRBD2 (7 bases each). The CDR3: CASIPQGEGVNGQFF. The CDR3 DNA follows: TGTGCCAGCATTCCCCAGGGGGAGGGTGTGAATGGGCAGTTCTTC.